This T cell receptor beta chain was identified in a study of T cells after yellow fever vaccination. This CDR3 has 15 residues. V was trimmed by 1 base and J by 7 bases, leaving 16 bases between them. Per germline, CDR1 LNHNV and CDR2 YYDKDF (reference sequence). TCRdb called the 5' RACE reads again in MiXCR, with one record for every CDR3 protein. This sample carries just under 600,000 distinct CDR3 sequences, roughly 12% of them seen once, and the ten largest clones take over 12%. This receptor was identified in a man aged 25 to 45 who received the YFV17D yellow fever vaccine. Here the sequenced sample was PBMCs, taken on the day of the yellow fever booster vaccination. This chain links TRBV15 with TRBJ2-5, with D perhaps matching TRBD1 or TRBD2 (5 bases each). The CDR3 nucleotides read TGTGCCACCAGCAGAGGTGGCAGGGAGAGAGGGACCCAGTACTTC. Translated, it gives CATSRGGRERGTQYF.